This TCR beta chain comes out of a study of human thymus T cells. Study findings and constraints: Use of V and J genes seemed skewed within the thymic and blood repertoires.

This CDR3 comprises 13 residues. Germline V CDR1 and CDR2: SGHRS, YFSETQ. V was cut by 5 bases and J by 8 bases, with 13 bases left in between. An approximately 0.45-1 mL peripheral blood aliquot was taken intraoperatively from four of eight donors. With respect to this clone: Its antigen remains unidentified.

Libraries were prepared by immunoSEQ multiplex PCR; TCRdb keeps only in-frame clonotypes and omits some of them. The sample yields 57,000 or so clones, around 94% seen once. This clonotype was sampled from a boy in the first two years of life with a congenital heart defect but otherwise immunologically healthy. Material for sequencing was blood. The chain is built from TRBV5-1 and TRBJ1-4, with D hard to call. CDR3 coding DNA: TGCGCCAGCAGTGGTAGGGCAGGAGAAAAACTGTTTTTT. Its protein product is CASSGRAGEKLFF.